This TCR beta chain was obtained from a study of shared clonotypes between healthy human individuals (dated by TCRdb to 2020 to 2022). Background for the entire study: Two women and a few men aged 18 to 49 years were included in the cohort. To increase sequencing depth and limit assay-specific biases, different laboratories used diverse techniques to prepare libraries and sequence TCR repertoires. Each donor's leukapheresis produced roughly between roughly 0.85 and 9.5 billion PBMCs. To estimate repertoire size and how much clonotypes are shared between individuals, the study performed deep sequencing of blood TCR repertoires from roughly five healthy adults. Per donor, three plates each were used for CD4 naive and CD4 memory, two for CD8 naive, and one for CD8 memory.

Reading the germline V gene (reference sequence) gives CDR1 MNHNY and CDR2 SVGAGI. V loses 2 bases, J loses 2 bases, and the germline ends lie 9 bases apart. There are 14 amino acids in the CDR3, from cysteine to phenylalanine inclusive. Only CDR3 DNA remains: 42 bases, in frame from the first base. A word on this clone: Its antigen is currently not known. Base-call qualities are not available, and no considerably larger clone is one nucleotide away.

The donors were healthy, HIV-negative adults with no recently reported acute infections or vaccinations. Every donor was a Caucasian adult residing in Nashville, Tennessee, USA. CD4+ T cells were enriched by magnetic negative selection, after which naive cells were positively selected on CD45RA and the negative fraction was taken as the memory subset. Blood was obtained by leukapheresis, after which PBMCs were separated by Ficoll-Histopaque density gradient centrifugation and cryopreserved in liquid nitrogen vapor phase. Analytical flow cytometry was used to check the purity and quantity of each magnetically sorted T cell population. From each sorted fraction, genomic DNA was isolated and quantified by UV absorbance on a Nanodrop 2000c. Beyond this particular receptor, the publication reports: Approximately 5% of naive CD4, 3.5% of naive CD8, 2.3% of memory CD4, and about 0.4% of memory CD8 clonotypes were shared across four donors. Based on pairwise subsampling, the degree of clonotype sharing among donors was expected to be affected by sequencing depth. Because the study included only a small number of donors, the genetic and exposure-history diversity represented was limited. Sampling was restricted to blood, and TCR repertoires in tissues likely differ from the TCR repertoires found in blood. Compared with non-shared clonotypes, clonotypes shared by all four sorted-subset donors had higher generation probabilities. Larger estimated clonotype richness was generally found for naive subsets than for memory subsets. Incomplete sequencing was indicated by rarefaction of sorted-subset datasets, despite the large sequencing depth.

Using the deep immunoSEQ assay, TCR CDR3 regions were amplified from genomic DNA by multiplex PCR. For each cell subset, the extracted genomic DNA was distributed evenly across all wells of several immunoSEQ 96-well plates, and each plate served as one replicate. For sorted subsets, each replicate PCR was loaded with roughly 190 ng genomic DNA, equivalent to some 27,000 T cell genomes. Purified libraries were quantified with a Qubit 3.0 fluorometer, sized on a Bioanalyzer 2100, and re-quantified with the KAPA Library Quantification kit. A separate single-read 150-cycle Illumina NextSeq 550 flow cell was used to sequence each immunoSEQ 96-well plate. The original methods were these. The immunoSEQ output contained only junctional sequences without quality scores, so filtering could not match that applied to full-length reads. To assign V/J genes and CDR3, sequences were annotated using PyIR, a Python wrapper for IgBLAST v1.9, with IMGT germline references. Reads were removed for weak V/J assignments (E-value above 1e-6), missing CDR3, stop codons, out-of-frame junctions, or ambiguous translated residues. A V3J clonotype was defined by an identical inferred V gene, J gene, and CDR3 amino acid sequence. Percentage overlap between repertoires was computed as shared unique clonotypes divided by the size of the smaller repertoire. RTK rarefaction, the Chao1 estimator, and Recon v2.1 estimates of unobserved clonotypes were used to assess repertoire richness. OLGA was used to compute generation probabilities for all TCRbeta clonotypes that the gDNA method yielded from four donors. Imported from immuneACCESS, the table was reduced by TCRdb to in-frame sequences with V and J called. These copies leave out some clones; in studies compared against another copy, an unresolved V gene accounts for under half, and the cause of the remainder is not known. The DNA gave D and trimming, while V, J and clone size come from that table. The sample table lists under 2.5 million clones, roughly 90% of them with a count of one. The ten largest clones add up to about 0.36% of the sample.

The sequence links TRBV6-6 to TRBJ1-2; the D gene is perhaps TRBD1, on 5 matching bases. Sample: naive CD4+ T cells from PBMCs. This specimen's cell subset or site label, interpreted: CD45RA+ positively selected. The receptor was isolated from a man aged 18 to 29 in good health. Some clones in this sample may be carry-over from other donors' samples. The CDR3 has the sequence CASSYEAGNYGYTF. In nucleotide form, the sequence is TGTGCCAGCAGTTACGAGGCAGGGAACTATGGCTACACCTTC.